This T cell receptor beta chain was documented in a study of T cell responses to AZD1222 COVID-19 vaccine. The overall study: Combined were second doses at about 4 or about 12 weeks.

Whole-study results and caveats: Spike-specific TCR breadth and depth were elevated following two AZD1222 doses. Most donors were white British, females outnumbered males, and clonal diversity was possibly underestimated. Researchers took repertoire samples only after the peak T cell response had come.

Profiled with immunoSEQ multiplex PCR; TCRdb holds only in-frame clones, not every one. The sample has 140,000 to 150,000 clones, roughly 91% seen once. Worth noting for this clone: What it recognizes is unknown.

The source of this sequence is an adult in good health. This specimen was peripheral blood, taken on day 0 of AZD1222 vaccination.

The CDR3 nucleotides read TGTGCCAGCAGATACGACAGGGGAGAAAACTATGGCTACACCTTC. Its translation is CASRYDRGENYGYTF. The chain is built from TRBV2 and TRBJ1-2; TRBD1 matches at 8 bases. The germline V gene encodes CDR1 SNHLY and CDR2 FYNNEI. V lost 6 bases, J lost 2 bases, and 8 bases stayed unmatched. The CDR3 sequence is 15 residues long.